The 3 T cell receptor beta chains below were found in one sample sequenced in a study of blood T cell repertoires in COVID-19. Here immunoSEQ multiplex PCR was the method, and the copy in TCRdb shows in-frame clones only, minus some. The table has around 92,000 clones, 89% seen once. Material: peripheral blood. The receptors were sampled from a woman of 80 years or more with active COVID-19.

The chain joins TRBV28 to TRBJ2-1; D is perhaps TRBD1 (6 bases). From germline, CDR1 is MDHEN and CDR2 SYDVKM. The CDR3 covers 16 residues. Trimming removed 5 bases at V and 0 bases at J, with 14 bases between. The CDR3 coding sequence is TGTGCCAGCAGTCCCCGGACAGCCTCCTCCTACAATGAGCAGTTCTTC. Translated, it gives CASSPRTASSYNEQFF.

The CDR3: CASSIRGASGQPQHF. CDR3 bases: TGTGCCAGTAGTATTCGGGGGGCTAGCGGTCAGCCCCAGCATTTT. This sequence joins TRBV19 and TRBJ1-5; a weak D match, TRBD1 (6 bases). The CDR3 loop spans 15 amino acids. The V end was cut by 3 bases, the J end by 6 bases, with 15 bases between. Germline lookup yields CDR1 LNHDA and CDR2 SQIVND (reference sequence).

V usage is TRBV29-1 and J usage is TRBJ1-1; D uncertain. The germline gives CDR1 SQVTM, CDR2 ANQGSEA. V lost 5 bases, J lost 0 bases, and 7 bases lay in between. CDR3 length equals 12 residues. The CDR3 reads CSVRVMNTEAFF. In DNA, the CDR3 is TGCAGCGTTCGAGTCATGAACACTGAAGCTTTCTTT. Full variable domain (outside the CDR3, taken from reference TRBV29-1 and TRBJ1-1): SAVISQKPSRDICQRGTSLTIQCQVDSQVTMMFWYRQQPGQSLTLIATANQGSEATYESGFVIDKFPISRPNLTFSTLTVSNMSPEDSSIYLCSVRVMNTEAFFGQGTRLTVV.